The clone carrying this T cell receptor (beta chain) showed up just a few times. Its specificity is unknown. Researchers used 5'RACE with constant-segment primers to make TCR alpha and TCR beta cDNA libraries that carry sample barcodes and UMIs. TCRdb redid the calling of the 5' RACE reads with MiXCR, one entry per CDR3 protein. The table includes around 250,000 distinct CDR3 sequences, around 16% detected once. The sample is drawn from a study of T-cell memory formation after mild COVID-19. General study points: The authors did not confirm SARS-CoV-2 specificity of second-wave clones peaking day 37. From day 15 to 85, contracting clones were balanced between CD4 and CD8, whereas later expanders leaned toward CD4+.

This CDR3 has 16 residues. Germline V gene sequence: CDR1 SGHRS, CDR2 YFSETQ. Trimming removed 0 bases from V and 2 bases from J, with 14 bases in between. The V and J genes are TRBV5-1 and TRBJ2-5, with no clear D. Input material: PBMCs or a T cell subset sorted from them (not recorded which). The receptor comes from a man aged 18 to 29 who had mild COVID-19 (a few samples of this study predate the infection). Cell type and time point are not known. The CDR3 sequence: CASSLAPSAEQETQYF. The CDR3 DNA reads TGCGCCAGCAGCTTGGCCCCCAGTGCGGAGCAAGAGACCCAGTACTTC.